The 3 T cell receptor beta chains presented below share a single source sample, sequenced in a study of T cell clonality in common variable immunodeficiency. These receptors' antigens are unknown. Points from the study as a whole: Fewer deletions and N-nucleotide insertions were reportedly seen in common variable immunodeficiency TCR beta sequences.

Some clones are missing from TCRdb's copy, which holds only in-frame ones; the method was immunoSEQ multiplex PCR. This repertoire lists about 42,000 clones without singletons; 6% sits in the top ten. Sequencing was done on a sample of peripheral blood mononuclear cells. These receptors all stem from a human donor with common variable immunodeficiency.

About this clone: The read falls 3 residues short of the CDR3 end, and the missing part is taken from the germline J gene. The gene calls are TRBV5-6 and TRBJ2-7; D might be TRBD2 (6 bases). The CDR3 is made up of 15 amino acids. Germline V gives CDR1 SGHDT, CDR2 YYEEEE. V dropped 0 bases and J dropped 1 base, with 11 bases sitting between them. CDR3 amino acids: CASSLGGKVSYEQYF. The DNA read from the CDR3 is TGTGCCAGCAGCTTGGGCGGGAAGGTGTCCTACGAG.

There are a few counts of this clone. Read data end 3 residues before the CDR3 end; the end is taken from the germline J gene. The chain is built from TRBV2 and TRBJ1-1, with TRBD1 identical over 9 bases. Germline V gives CDR1 SNHLY, CDR2 FYNNEI. The CDR3 covers 13 residues. The ends lost 10 bases at V and 4 bases at J; junction bases unmatched: 7. The part of the CDR3 DNA that was read is TGTGCCACCGTGGTGACAGGGGGCACTGAA. Amino acid sequence: CATVVTGGTE. The whole CDR3 region reads CATVVTGGTEAFF.

About this clone: Read sequence stops 3 residues before the CDR3 end, and the germline J gene provides the missing end. The chain is built from TRBV2 and TRBJ2-2, with TRBD2 identical over 10 bases. V lost 5 bases to trimming and J lost 6 bases; unmatched junction nucleotides: 12. Germline assignment: CDR1 SNHLY and CDR2 FYNNEI. The CDR3 extends over 17 amino acids. CDR3 bases read: TGTGCCAGCAGTCTACGGGGGGCTAGCGGGAGTGCCGGGGAG. Its translation: CASSLRGASGSAGE. The whole CDR3 sequence is CASSLRGASGSAGELFF.